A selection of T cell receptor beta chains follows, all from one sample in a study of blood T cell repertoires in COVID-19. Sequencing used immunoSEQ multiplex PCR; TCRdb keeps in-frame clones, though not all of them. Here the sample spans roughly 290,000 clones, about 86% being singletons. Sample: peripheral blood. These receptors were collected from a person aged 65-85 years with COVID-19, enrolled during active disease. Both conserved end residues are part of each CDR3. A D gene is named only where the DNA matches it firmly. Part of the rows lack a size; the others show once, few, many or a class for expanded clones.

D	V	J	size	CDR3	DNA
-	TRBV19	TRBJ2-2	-	CASSIPGYETGELFF	TGTGCCAGTAGTATACCGGGGTACGAAACCGGGGAGCTGTTTTTT
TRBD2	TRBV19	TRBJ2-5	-	CASSPSGETQYF	TGTGCCAGTAGCCCTAGCGGGGAGACCCAGTACTTC
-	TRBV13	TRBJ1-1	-	CATLEGTEAFF	TGTGCCACCTTGGAGGGCACTGAAGCTTTCTTT
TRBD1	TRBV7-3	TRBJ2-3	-	CASSLGQTTDTQYF	TGTGCCAGCAGCTTGGGACAGACCACAGATACGCAGTATTTT
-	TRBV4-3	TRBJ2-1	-	CASSQNRGFDEQFF	TGCGCCAGCAGCCAAAATAGGGGCTTCGATGAGCAGTTCTTC
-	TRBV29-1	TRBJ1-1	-	CSARSGVRNTEAFF	TGCAGCGCCCGGTCCGGGGTTCGGAACACTGAAGCTTTCTTT
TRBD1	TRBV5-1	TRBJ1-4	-	CASTPQPSTGTGGEKLFF	TGCGCCAGCACGCCACAACCATCGACCGGGACAGGGGGCGAGAAACTGTTTTTT
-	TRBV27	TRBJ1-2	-	CASSWGHRYGYTF	TGTGCCAGCAGTTGGGGACATCGCTATGGCTACACCTTC
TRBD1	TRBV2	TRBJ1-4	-	CASRMGGQATNEKLFF	TGTGCCAGCAGGATGGGGGGACAGGCAACTAATGAAAAACTGTTTTTT
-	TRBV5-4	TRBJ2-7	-	CASSPRGAFDYEQYF	TGTGCCAGCAGCCCTCGGGGGGCGTTCGACTACGAGCAGTACTTC
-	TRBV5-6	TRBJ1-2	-	CASSSWFFRGNGDGYTF	TGTGCCAGCAGCTCCTGGTTTTTTAGGGGGAATGGGGATGGCTACACCTTC
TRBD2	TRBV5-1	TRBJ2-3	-	CASSLVARGGTDTQYF	TGCGCCAGCAGCTTGGTCGCGCGGGGGGGTACAGATACGCAGTATTTT
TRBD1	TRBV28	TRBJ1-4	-	CASSGGQGVEKLFF	TGTGCCAGCAGTGGGGGACAGGGGGTTGAAAAACTGTTTTTT
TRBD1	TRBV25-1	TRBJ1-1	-	CASPTGGWSTEAFF	TGTGCCAGCCCGACAGGGGGATGGAGCACTGAAGCTTTCTTT
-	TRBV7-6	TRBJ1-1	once	CASSLVGGNTEAFF	TGTGCCAGCAGCTTAGTAGGGGGAAACACTGAAGCTTTCTTT
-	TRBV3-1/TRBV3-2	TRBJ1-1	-	CASSHADRTGEAFF	TGTGCCAGCAGCCACGCGGACAGAACCGGTGAAGCTTTCTTT
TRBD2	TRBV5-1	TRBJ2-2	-	CASSIKGTSGAHANTGELFF	TGCGCCAGCAGCATAAAAGGGACTAGCGGGGCCCATGCGAACACCGGGGAGCTGTTTTTT
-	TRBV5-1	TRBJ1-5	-	CASSPTAGAQPQHF	TGCGCCAGCAGCCCGACGGCAGGGGCGCAGCCCCAGCATTTT
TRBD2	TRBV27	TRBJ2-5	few	CASSLSMVAGDRLGETQYF	TGTGCCAGCAGTTTATCTATGGTAGCGGGGGACCGTCTGGGGGAGACCCAGTACTTC
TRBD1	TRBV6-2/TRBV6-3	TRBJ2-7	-	CASSAAGTGDYEQYF	TGTGCCAGCAGCGCCGCCGGGACAGGAGACTACGAGCAGTACTTC
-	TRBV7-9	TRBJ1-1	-	CASSLARGTNTEAFF	TGTGCCAGCAGCTTAGCTCGGGGAACGAACACTGAAGCTTTCTTT
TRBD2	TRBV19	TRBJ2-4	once	CASRGSRGKNIQYF	TGTGCCAGTCGCGGGAGTAGGGGCAAAAACATTCAGTACTTC
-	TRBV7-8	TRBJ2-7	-	CASSLSGSYEQYF	TGTGCCAGCAGCTTGTCAGGTTCCTACGAGCAGTACTTC
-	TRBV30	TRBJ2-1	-	CAWSVGVIYNEQFF	TGTGCCTGGAGTGTAGGGGTTATCTACAATGAGCAGTTCTTC
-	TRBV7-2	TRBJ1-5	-	CASSGAGGSNQPQHF	TGTGCCAGCAGCGGTGCGGGGGGCTCTAATCAGCCCCAGCATTTT
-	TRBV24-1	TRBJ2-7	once	CATSGEPGSYEQYF	TGTGCCACCAGTGGGGAGCCAGGCTCCTACGAGCAGTACTTC
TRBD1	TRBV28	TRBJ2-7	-	CASRQTGSRAEQYF	TGTGCCAGCAGGCAGACAGGGAGCCGCGCCGAGCAGTACTTC
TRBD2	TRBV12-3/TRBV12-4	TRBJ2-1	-	CASGGLALFEQFF	TGTGCCAGCGGGGGACTAGCTCTTTTTGAGCAGTTCTTC
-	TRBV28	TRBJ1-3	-	CASTERGFRSGNTIYF	TGTGCCAGCACCGAACGGGGATTCCGGTCCGGAAACACCATATATTTT
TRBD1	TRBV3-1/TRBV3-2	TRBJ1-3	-	CASSPMDRGNTIYF	TGTGCCAGCAGCCCTATGGACAGGGGAAACACCATATATTTT
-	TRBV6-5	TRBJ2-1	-	CASSPGSGRNEQFF	TGTGCCAGCAGTCCCGGGTCGGGTCGCAATGAGCAGTTCTTC
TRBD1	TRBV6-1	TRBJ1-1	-	CASSSGGNTEAFF	TGTGCCAGCAGTTCAGGGGGCAACACTGAAGCTTTCTTT
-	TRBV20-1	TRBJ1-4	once	CSASPRGANEKLFF	TGCAGTGCTAGTCCTCGGGGTGCTAATGAAAAACTGTTTTTT
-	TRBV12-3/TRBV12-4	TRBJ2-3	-	CASAEDYTQYF	TGTGCCAGCGCAGAGGATTATACGCAGTATTTT
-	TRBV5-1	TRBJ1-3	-	CASSPLLGNTIYF	TGCGCCAGCAGCCCACTCCTTGGAAACACCATATATTTT